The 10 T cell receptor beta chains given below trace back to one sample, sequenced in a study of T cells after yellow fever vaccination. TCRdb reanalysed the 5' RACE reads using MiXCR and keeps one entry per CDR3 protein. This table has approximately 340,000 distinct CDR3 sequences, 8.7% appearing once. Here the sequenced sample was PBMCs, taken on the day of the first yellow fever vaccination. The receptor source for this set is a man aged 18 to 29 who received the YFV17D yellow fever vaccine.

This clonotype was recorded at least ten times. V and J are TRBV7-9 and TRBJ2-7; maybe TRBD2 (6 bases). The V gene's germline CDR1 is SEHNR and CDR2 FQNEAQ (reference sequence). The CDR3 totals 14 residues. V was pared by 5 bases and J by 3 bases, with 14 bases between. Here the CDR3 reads CASSPEGLFYEQYF. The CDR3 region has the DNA TGTGCCAGCAGCCCGGAGGGTTTATTCTACGAGCAGTACTTC.

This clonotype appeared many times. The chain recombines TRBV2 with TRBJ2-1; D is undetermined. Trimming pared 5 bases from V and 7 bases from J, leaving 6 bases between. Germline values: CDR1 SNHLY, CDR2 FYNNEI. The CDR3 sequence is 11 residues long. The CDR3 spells CASSRANEQFF. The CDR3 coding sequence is TGTGCCAGCAGTCGGGCGAATGAGCAGTTCTTC.

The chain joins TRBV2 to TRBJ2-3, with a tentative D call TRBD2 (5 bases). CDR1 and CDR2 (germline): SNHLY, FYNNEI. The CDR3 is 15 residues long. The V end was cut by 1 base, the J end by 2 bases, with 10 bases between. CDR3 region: CASSEETMVTDTQYF. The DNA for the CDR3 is TGTGCCAGCAGTGAAGAGACTATGGTCACAGATACGCAGTATTTT.

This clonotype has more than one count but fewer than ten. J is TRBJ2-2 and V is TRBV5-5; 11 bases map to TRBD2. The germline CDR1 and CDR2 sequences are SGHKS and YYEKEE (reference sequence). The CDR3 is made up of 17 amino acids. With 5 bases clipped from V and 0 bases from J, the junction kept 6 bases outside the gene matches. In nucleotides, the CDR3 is TGTGCCAGCAGGGGGACTAGCGGATCAGCGAACACCGGGGAGCTGTTTTTT. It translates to CASRGTSGSANTGELFF.

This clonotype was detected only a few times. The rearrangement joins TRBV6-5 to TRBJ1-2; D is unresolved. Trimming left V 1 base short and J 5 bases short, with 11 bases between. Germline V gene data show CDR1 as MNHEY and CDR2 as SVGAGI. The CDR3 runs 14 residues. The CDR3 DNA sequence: TGTGCCAGCAGTTACTGGGGTCTTGAGTATGGCTACACCTTC. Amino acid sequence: CASSYWGLEYGYTF.

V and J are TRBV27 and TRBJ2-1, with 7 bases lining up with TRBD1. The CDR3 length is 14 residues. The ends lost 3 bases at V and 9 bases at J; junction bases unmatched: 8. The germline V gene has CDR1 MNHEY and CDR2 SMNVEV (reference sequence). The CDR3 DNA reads TGTGCCAGCAGTTTGGCGCAGGGGGACGGTGAGCAGTTCTTC. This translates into CASSLAQGDGEQFF.

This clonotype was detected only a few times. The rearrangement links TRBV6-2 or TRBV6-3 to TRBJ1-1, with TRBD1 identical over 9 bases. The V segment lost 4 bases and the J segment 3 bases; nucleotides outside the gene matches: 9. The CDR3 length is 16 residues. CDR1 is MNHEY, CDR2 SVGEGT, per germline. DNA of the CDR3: TGTGCCAGCAGTTCCCCGGGACAGGGAGGGGACACTGAAGCTTTCTTT. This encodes CASSSPGQGGDTEAFF.

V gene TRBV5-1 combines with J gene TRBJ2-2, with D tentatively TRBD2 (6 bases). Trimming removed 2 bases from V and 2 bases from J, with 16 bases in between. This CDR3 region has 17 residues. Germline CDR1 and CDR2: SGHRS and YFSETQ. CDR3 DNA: TGCGCCAGCAGCTTAGAACCAGAACTAGCTAACACCGGGGAGCTGTTTTTT. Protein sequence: CASSLEPELANTGELFF.

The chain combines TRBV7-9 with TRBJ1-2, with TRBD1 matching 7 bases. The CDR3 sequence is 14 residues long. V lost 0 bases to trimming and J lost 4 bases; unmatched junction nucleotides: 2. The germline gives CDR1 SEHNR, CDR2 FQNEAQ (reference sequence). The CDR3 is CASSLAAGGYGYTF. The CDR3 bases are TGTGCCAGCAGCTTAGCGGCAGGGGGCTATGGCTACACCTTC.

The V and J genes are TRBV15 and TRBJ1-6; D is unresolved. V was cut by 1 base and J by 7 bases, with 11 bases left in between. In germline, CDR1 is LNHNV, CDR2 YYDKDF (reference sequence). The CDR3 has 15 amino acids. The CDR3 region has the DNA TGTGCCACCAGCAGAGGGGCCCATAGGAATTCACCCCTCCACTTT. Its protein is CATSRGAHRNSPLHF.